Shown below are 32 T cell receptor beta chains from a single sample sequenced in a study of regulatory T cells in long-lasting Graves disease. Construction of TCR beta libraries relied on iRepertoire HTBI primers and on Arm-PCR targeting CDR3 regions. TCRdb independently ran MiXCR on the multiplex PCR reads; one entry per CDR3 protein. The top ten hold over 7% of the sample, which has around 400,000 distinct CDR3 sequences, 15% seen once. Specified time point: newly diagnosed GD, antithyroid drugs for less than 3 months. The TCR library was made from RNA that had been extracted from PBMCs in TRIzol. This same sample was also taken into another study, of T cells in Graves' hyperthyroidism and ophthalmopathy.

Sequences were derived from peripheral blood mononuclear cells (PBMCs), sampled at new diagnosis, from a patient treated with antithyroid drugs. Every receptor here comes from a middle-aged woman with Graves disease.

The chain employs TRBV29-1 and TRBJ2-3, with a possible D match to TRBD2 (6 bases). The ends were cut back, 7 bases at V and 3 bases at J, with 17 bases in the middle. CDR3 length: 14 residues. Germline-derived CDR1 and CDR2 are SQVTM and ANQGSEA. The CDR3 region is CSANAGYATDTQYF. The CDR3 DNA reads as TGCAGCGCCAACGCGGGGTATGCGACAGATACGCAGTATTTT.

This clonotype was picked up many times. This sequence joins TRBV15 and TRBJ2-3, with TRBD2 matching 7 bases. This CDR3 has 17 amino acids. V dropped 7 bases and J dropped 4; count of bases not matched to a gene: 17. Germline V CDR1 and CDR2: LNHNV, YYDKDF (reference sequence). CDR3: CATKSDQRLAFADTQYF. The CDR3 coding sequence is TGTGCCACCAAATCAGATCAGCGACTAGCCTTCGCAGATACGCAGTATTTT.

This clonotype has ten or more counts. The V and J genes are TRBV27 and TRBJ2-7; the D is unclear. This CDR3 is 16 amino acids long. CDR1 MNHEY and CDR2 SMNVEV come from the germline V gene (reference sequence). Trimming took 2 bases from V and 3 from J, leaving 17 bases between them. CDR3 sequence (DNA): TGTGCCAGCAGTTTAAGGGTGGCAGCAAATTTCTACGAGCAGTACTTC. Translated: CASSLRVAANFYEQYF.

In this sample, this clonotype turned up many times. V gene TRBV28 combines with J gene TRBJ2-1; D is undetermined. The CDR3 has 15 amino acids. V gave up 3 bases and J gave up 2 bases, with 11 bases separating them. Germline values: CDR1 MDHEN, CDR2 SYDVKM. In DNA, the CDR3 is TGTGCCAGCAGTTTTAGTGAGGTCGCCTACAATGAGCAGTTCTTC. Translation: CASSFSEVAYNEQFF.

At least ten counts were recorded for this clonotype. The chain uses TRBV27 and TRBJ1-5, with TRBD1 matching over 8 bases. Germline CDR1 is MNHEY and CDR2 is SMNVEV (reference sequence). The V gene end was trimmed by 9 bases and the J gene end by 2 bases; junction bases not matched to a gene: 9. The CDR3 runs 15 residues. In nucleotides, the CDR3 is TGTGCCAGTACTTCCGGACAGGGAGGCAATCAGCCCCAGCATTTT. It codes for CASTSGQGGNQPQHF.

The table lists this clonotype with many counts. This CDR3 is CASSQDMARGLDTEAFF. The CDR3 coding sequence is TGTGCCAGCAGCCAAGATATGGCCAGGGGGCTGGACACTGAAGCTTTCTTT. The chain joins TRBV3-1 to TRBJ1-1; 8 bases are a match to TRBD1. CDR3 length equals 17 residues. CDR1 is LGHDT and CDR2 is YNNKEL in the germline V gene (reference sequence). Trimming at V came to 0 bases and at J to 3 bases, leaving 9 bases not matched to a gene.

As for this clonotype: A much larger clone differs by one base, so this may be a read error. The V gene is TRBV27, the J gene TRBJ1-6; D uncertain. The CDR3 sequence is 16 residues long. CDR1 is MNHEY and CDR2 is SMNVEV in the germline V gene (reference sequence). CDR3 region: CASSFLGRNGNSPLRF. The CDR3 nucleotides are TGTGCCAGCAGTTTTTTAGGGAGGAATGGAAATTCACCCCTCCGCTTT.

Ten or more counts support this clonotype. V usage is TRBV12-3 or TRBV12-4 and J usage is TRBJ2-7; possibly TRBD2 for D (5 bases). The CDR3 runs 13 residues. Trimming shortened V by 6 bases and J by 3 bases, and 12 bases separated the two germline ends. The CDR3 reads CASRHAGGYEQYF. The CDR3 bases are TGTGCCAGCAGACATGCAGGAGGCTACGAGCAGTACTTC.

Details on this clonotype: A junction boundary mismatches the germline segment, possibly from a read error. This chain joins TRBV27 and TRBJ2-3; D uncertain. The germline CDR1 and CDR2 sequences are MNHEY and SMNVEV (reference sequence). This CDR3 is built from 11 residues. CDR3 in amino acids: CAGSLLDTQYF. The CDR3 bases are TGTGCCGGCAGTCTCCTAGATACGCAGTATTTT.

There are a few counts of this clonotype. A much larger clone differs from this one at a single base, so this may be a read error. The chain is built from TRBV11-2 and TRBJ2-2, with D uncertain. Germline values: CDR1 SGHAT, CDR2 FQNNGV. The CDR3 length is 15 residues. Trimming removed 2 bases at V and 9 bases at J, with 16 bases between. The CDR3 is CASSLKGGPPRELFF. CDR3 nucleotides: TGTGCCAGCAGCTTAAAGGGCGGCCCCCCCAGGGAGCTGTTTTTT.

This clonotype appeared a few times. The genes are TRBV3-1 and TRBJ2-7; 9 nucleotides match TRBD1. This CDR3 is 15 amino acids long. In germline, CDR1 is LGHDT, CDR2 YNNKEL (reference sequence). J was trimmed by 2 bases and V by 4 bases; bases with no gene match: 6. DNA for the CDR3: TGTGCCAGCAGCCCACGGGACAGGGTAGCCTACGAGCAGTACTTC. This gives the protein CASSPRDRVAYEQYF.

This rearrangement joins TRBV6-1 to TRBJ2-7; a weak D match, TRBD1 (5 bases). The CDR3 is made up of 11 amino acids. Germline-derived CDR1 and CDR2 are MNHNS and SASEGT. Trimming pared 2 bases from V and 12 bases from J, leaving 11 bases between. DNA of the CDR3: TGTGCCAGCAGTGAATATCGGACAATGTACTTC. Translation gives CASSEYRTMYF.

This clonotype was recorded at least ten times. The chain has TRBV7-9 and TRBJ2-5; 8 nucleotides match TRBD2. Trimming removed 5 bases from V and 4 bases from J; junction bases left unmatched: 0. The CDR3 has 12 residues. Germline CDR1 SEHNR, CDR2 FQNEAQ (reference sequence). The CDR3 bases are TGTGCCAGCAGCCGGGAGGGAGAGACCCAGTACTTC. This encodes CASSREGETQYF.

This clonotype was observed many times. An end of the junction does not agree with germline; a read error may underlie this. The chain couples TRBV12-3 or TRBV12-4 to TRBJ2-7; D might be TRBD1 or TRBD2, each matching 5 bases. The CDR3 spans 14 residues. The CDR3 DNA follows: TGTGCCAGCAGTCCCCGACAGAAACCTACGAGCGGTTGCTTC. This codes for CASSPRQKPTSGCF.

The chain links TRBV4-1 to TRBJ1-1, with unresolved D. CDR1 MGHRA and CDR2 YSYEKL come from the germline V gene. The CDR3 length is 17 residues. Trimming pared 1 base from V and 3 bases from J, leaving 18 bases between. The CDR3 protein is CASSQGIPQPPDTEAFF. Written as DNA, the CDR3 is TGCGCCAGCAGCCAAGGTATACCACAACCACCGGACACTGAAGCTTTCTTT.

Concerning this clonotype itself: The junction and the germline gene differ at one end; a read error may be behind it. V and J are TRBV5-1 and TRBJ1-1; D is ambiguous. This CDR3 region has 14 residues. Germline CDR1 and CDR2: SGHRS and YFSETQ. CDR3 sequence: CASSFSDGNTEGFF. CDR3 nucleotide sequence: TGCGCCAGCAGCTTTTCGGACGGGAACACTGAAGGTTTCTTT.

This clonotype was detected a few times. V usage is TRBV18 and J usage is TRBJ2-1; TRBD1 aligns across 8 bases. V lost 3 bases, J lost 5 bases, and 3 bases stayed unmatched. CDR1 is KGHSH and CDR2 is LQKENI in the germline V gene. The CDR3 contains 14 residues. The CDR3 reads CASSPTGVNNEQFF. Written as DNA, the CDR3 is TGTGCCAGCTCACCGACAGGGGTTAACAATGAGCAGTTCTTC.

In regard to this clonotype: A far more abundant clone sits one base away, making this likely a read error. The chain carries TRBV11-2 and TRBJ2-1, with 8 positions matching TRBD2. The CDR3 sequence is 15 residues long. Germline-derived CDR1 and CDR2 are SGHAT and FQNNGV. Trimming removed 1 base from V and 8 bases from J; junction bases left unmatched: 7. The CDR3 bases are TGTGCCAGCAGCTTAGCCCCAGCGGGAGCAGATGAGCAGTTCTTC. Residues: CASSLAPAGADEQFF.

This chain connects TRBV28 to TRBJ2-1; 9 bases match TRBD1. The CDR3 runs 16 residues. The V gene's germline CDR1 is MDHEN and CDR2 SYDVKM. Germline trimming cut 5 bases from V and 2 bases from J; bases unmatched to any gene: 7. The CDR3 here is CASSQSGTGTYNEQFF. For the CDR3, the DNA is TGTGCCAGCAGTCAGTCCGGGACAGGGACCTACAATGAGCAGTTCTTC.

This clonotype appeared many times. The chain employs TRBV2 and TRBJ2-5; no clear D gene. V lost 5 bases, J lost 5 bases, and 12 bases lay in between. The CDR3 is made up of 13 amino acids. Germline lookup yields CDR1 SNHLY and CDR2 FYNNEI. CDR3 bases: TGTGCCAGCAGTCTTTCCTGGGCGGAGACCCAGTACTTC. It is translated as CASSLSWAETQYF.

This clonotype has ten or more counts. The chain links TRBV28 to TRBJ1-2, with D uncertain. The CDR3 runs 14 residues. Germline V gives CDR1 MDHEN, CDR2 SYDVKM. Trimming removed 1 base at V and 4 bases at J, with 10 bases between. CDR3 region: CASSLSGSLYGYTF. In nucleotides, the CDR3 is TGTGCCAGCAGTTTATCAGGATCTCTCTATGGCTACACCTTC.

This clonotype occurred a few times. This chain links TRBV6-2 or TRBV6-3 with TRBJ1-1, with D unclear. V lost 5 bases and J lost 3, with 7 bases in between. The CDR3 is 12 residues long. Germline V gene sequence: CDR1 MNHEY, CDR2 SVGEGT. CDR3 nucleotide sequence: TGTGCCAGCAGTGCCGGCCACACTGAAGCTTTCTTT. This encodes CASSAGHTEAFF.

V and J are TRBV30 and TRBJ1-1; D uncertain. This CDR3 comprises 13 residues. The V end lost 2 bases, the J end lost 4 bases, and 11 bases lay between the germline ends. Germline V gene sequence: CDR1 GTSNPN, CDR2 SVGIG (reference sequence). Here the CDR3 reads CAWSHSMVTEAFF. CDR3 DNA: TGTGCCTGGAGTCATTCCATGGTCACTGAAGCTTTCTTT. Variable domain in full (rest from reference TRBV30 and TRBJ1-1): SQTIHQWPATLVQPVGSPLSLECTVEGTSNPNLYWYRQAAGRGLQLLFYSVGIGQISSEVPQNLSASRPQDRQFILSSKKLLLSDSGFYLCAWSHSMVTEAFFGQGTRLTVV.

This clonotype was detected many times. The gene calls are TRBV6-2 or TRBV6-3 and TRBJ2-3; D not resolved. The V and J ends lost 5 bases and 2 bases respectively, with 8 bases between them. The CDR3 contains 13 residues. CDR1 is MNHEY and CDR2 is SVGEGT in the germline V gene. The chain's CDR3 is CASSVEHTDTQYF. Here the CDR3 DNA reads TGTGCCAGCAGTGTGGAGCACACAGATACGCAGTATTTT.

A few counts support this clonotype. V usage is TRBV6-2 or TRBV6-3 and J usage is TRBJ2-1; the D call may be TRBD1 or TRBD2 (7 bases each). The V end lost 5 bases, the J end lost 9 bases, and 17 bases lay between the germline ends. In germline, CDR1 is MNHEY, CDR2 SVGEGT. The CDR3 length is 14 residues. CDR3 sequence: CASSLVTGEGEQFF. The CDR3 region has the DNA TGTGCCAGCAGTCTTGTCACAGGGGAGGGTGAGCAGTTCTTC.

The chain links TRBV6-1 to TRBJ1-4, with 8 bases lining up with TRBD1. The CDR3 length is 14 residues. The ends lost 6 bases at V and 10 bases at J; junction bases unmatched: 10. CDR1 is MNHNS, CDR2 SASEGT, per germline. This CDR3 is CASRQDRADGKLFF. In DNA, the CDR3 is TGTGCCAGCAGGCAGGACAGGGCAGATGGAAAACTGTTTTTT.

This clonotype was detected a few times. The CDR3 region has the DNA TGTGCCAGCAGTGGGACGCTTAGCTCCTACAATGAGCAGTTCTTC. This translates into CASSGTLSSYNEQFF. The chain joins TRBV6-1 to TRBJ2-1; unclear D gene. The CDR3 runs 15 residues. Trimming took 4 bases from V and 0 from J, leaving 10 bases between them. Germline-derived CDR1 and CDR2 are MNHNS and SASEGT.

The chain joins TRBV9 to TRBJ1-3; D perhaps matches TRBD1 (5 bases). Trimming pared 4 bases from V and 3 bases from J, leaving 17 bases between. The CDR3 has 16 amino acids. CDR1 and CDR2 (germline): SGDLS, YYNGEE. CDR3 protein: CASSFGGTIGGNTIYF. CDR3 in DNA: TGTGCCAGCAGCTTTGGGGGAACAATCGGTGGAAACACCATATATTTT.

This clonotype has just a few counts. This may come from a read error, since a much larger clone is one base off. The V call is TRBV6-9, the J call TRBJ1-4; 7 nucleotides agree with TRBD1. V lost 3 bases and J lost 6; bases outside the gene matches: 13. Germline V CDR1 and CDR2: MNHGY, SVAAGI. The CDR3 is 17 amino acids. CDR3 region: CASSYSPPGRGDEKLFF. In DNA, the CDR3 is TGTGCCAGCAGTTACTCCCCCCCGGGCAGGGGGGATGAAAAACTGTTTTTT.

This chain joins TRBV15 and TRBJ1-6; no firm D call. The length of the CDR3 is 14 residues. The V end was cut by 4 bases, the J end by 7 bases, with 11 bases between. Germline values: CDR1 LNHNV, CDR2 YYDKDF (reference sequence). CDR3 amino acids: CATSMIGRNSPLHF. The CDR3 DNA reads as TGTGCCACCAGCATGATTGGCCGGAATTCACCCCTCCACTTT.

This clonotype was detected many times. The chain carries TRBV12-3 or TRBV12-4 and TRBJ1-1; D is possibly TRBD1 (5 bases). V was clipped by 3 bases and J by 4 bases, with 12 bases between them. CDR3 length equals 14 residues. The CDR3 reads CASSLLGPGTEAFF. CDR3 coding DNA: TGTGCCAGCAGTTTGCTGGGGCCTGGCACTGAAGCTTTCTTT.

This rearrangement joins TRBV20-1 to TRBJ2-1; tentative D call: TRBD1 (6 bases). This CDR3 contains 14 residues. V shed 6 bases and J shed 7 bases, with 19 bases lying between them. Germline loops: CDR1 DFQATT, CDR2 SNEGSKA (reference sequence). CDR3: CSAFRGTGRNEQFF. CDR3 nucleotide sequence: TGCAGTGCCTTCCGCGGCACAGGGCGAAATGAGCAGTTCTTC.